This entry features one T cell receptor (beta chain) sequence. The use of a sample-barcoded 5' primer and a J-beta primer mix characterized a second PCR of about 7 to 12 cycles. MiXCR was run by TCRdb on the 5' RACE reads, yielding one entry per CDR3 protein. The sample lists roughly 1.7 million distinct CDR3 sequences, almost 35% occurring once. The data stem from a study of blood T cells in healthy people across ages. From germline, CDR1 is LGHNA and CDR2 YNFKEQ. The length of the CDR3 is 17 residues. The ends were cut back, 0 bases at V and 0 bases at J, with 14 bases in the middle. The sample taken for sequencing was blood. This TCR was recovered from a woman in her twenties or thirties in good health. The chain combines TRBV4-2 with TRBJ1-1, with a tentative D call TRBD1 (5 bases). The CDR3 DNA sequence: TGTGCCAGCAGCCAAGATAGGGCAGGGAGGGTGAACACTGAAGCTTTCTTT. Protein: CASSQDRAGRVNTEAFF.